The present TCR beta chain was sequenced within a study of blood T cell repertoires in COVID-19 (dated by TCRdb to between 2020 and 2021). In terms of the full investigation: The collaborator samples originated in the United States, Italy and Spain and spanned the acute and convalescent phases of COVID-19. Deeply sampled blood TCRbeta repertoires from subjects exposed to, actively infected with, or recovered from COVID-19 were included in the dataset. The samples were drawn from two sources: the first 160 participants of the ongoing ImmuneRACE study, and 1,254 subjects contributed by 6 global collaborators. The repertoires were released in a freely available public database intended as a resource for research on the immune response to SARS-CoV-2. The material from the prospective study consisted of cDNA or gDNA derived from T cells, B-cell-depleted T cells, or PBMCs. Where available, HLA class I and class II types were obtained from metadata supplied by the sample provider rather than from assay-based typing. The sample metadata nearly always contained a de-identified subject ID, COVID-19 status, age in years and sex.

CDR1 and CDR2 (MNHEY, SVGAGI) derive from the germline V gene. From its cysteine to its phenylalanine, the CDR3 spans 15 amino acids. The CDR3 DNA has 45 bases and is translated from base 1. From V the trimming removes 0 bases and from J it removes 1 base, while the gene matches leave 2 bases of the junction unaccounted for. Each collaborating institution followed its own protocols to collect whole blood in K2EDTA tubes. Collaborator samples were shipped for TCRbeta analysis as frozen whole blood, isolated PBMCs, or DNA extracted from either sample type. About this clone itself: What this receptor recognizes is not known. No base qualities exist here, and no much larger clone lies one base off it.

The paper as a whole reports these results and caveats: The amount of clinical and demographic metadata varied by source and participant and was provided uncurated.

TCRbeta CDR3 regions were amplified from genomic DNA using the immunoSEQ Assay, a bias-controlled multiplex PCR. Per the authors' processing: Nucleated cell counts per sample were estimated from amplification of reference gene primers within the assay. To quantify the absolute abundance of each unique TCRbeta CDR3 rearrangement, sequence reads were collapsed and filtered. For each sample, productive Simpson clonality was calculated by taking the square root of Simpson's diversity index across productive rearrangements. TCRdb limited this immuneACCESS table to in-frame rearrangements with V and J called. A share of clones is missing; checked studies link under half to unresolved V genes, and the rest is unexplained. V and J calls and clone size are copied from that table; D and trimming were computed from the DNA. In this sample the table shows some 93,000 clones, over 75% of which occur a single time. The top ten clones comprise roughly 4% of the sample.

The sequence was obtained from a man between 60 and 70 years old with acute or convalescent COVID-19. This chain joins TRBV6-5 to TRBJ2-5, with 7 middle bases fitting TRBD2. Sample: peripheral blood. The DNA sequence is TGTGCCAGCAGTTACTCGGCTAGCGGCCAAGAGACCCAGTACTTC. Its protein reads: CASSYSASGQETQYF.